The 18 T cell receptor beta chains below come from one sample, sequenced in a study of blood T cell repertoires in COVID-19. Profiled with immunoSEQ multiplex PCR; TCRdb holds only in-frame clones, not every one. The sample records about 50,000 clones, under 85% being singletons. Sequenced input: peripheral blood. The receptors were gathered from a man aged 55 to 70 with acute or convalescent COVID-19.

The chain combines TRBV6-5 with TRBJ2-3; the D gene is possibly TRBD2 (5 bases). Trimming took off 4 bases at V and 1 base at J, with 15 bases between the two ends. This CDR3 has 16 amino acids. CDR1 is MNHEY and CDR2 is SVGAGI in the germline V gene. CDR3: CASSSAGVRGTDTQYF. The CDR3 region has the DNA TGTGCCAGCAGTTCCGCCGGGGTGAGGGGCACAGATACGCAGTATTTT.

This chain joins TRBV19 and TRBJ1-5; D possibly corresponds to TRBD1 (5 bases). V lost 5 bases and J 5 bases, leaving 10 bases between the germline ends. CDR1 is LNHDA, CDR2 SQIVND, per germline (reference sequence). CDR3 length: 13 residues. This CDR3 reads CASSSDRDQPQHF. CDR3 in DNA: TGTGCCAGTAGTTCCGACAGAGATCAGCCCCAGCATTTT.

The V gene is TRBV6-6, the J gene TRBJ2-1; 15 bases match TRBD2. The CDR3 totals 19 residues. Germline V CDR1 and CDR2: MNHNY, SVGAGI (reference sequence). The ends lost 5 bases at V and 1 base at J; junction bases unmatched: 9. CDR3 in amino acids: CASSHLGGLAGGSYNEQFF. The CDR3 coding sequence is TGTGCCAGCAGTCACCTGGGGGGACTAGCGGGGGGTTCCTACAATGAGCAGTTCTTC.

V usage is TRBV12-3 or TRBV12-4 and J usage is TRBJ1-5; 7 positions agree with TRBD1. The CDR3 sequence is 13 residues long. V was clipped by 7 bases and J by 8 bases; unmatched bases: 8. The CDR3 spells CASKVEGAKPQHF. The CDR3 DNA reads TGTGCCAGCAAGGTCGAGGGGGCAAAGCCCCAGCATTTT.

V usage is TRBV12-3 or TRBV12-4 and J usage is TRBJ1-1, with D unclear. Trimming took 5 bases from V and 1 from J, leaving 8 bases between them. There are 13 residues in the CDR3. Here the CDR3 DNA reads TGTGCCAGCAGTGAGGGAGGGAACACTGAAGCTTTCTTT. This encodes CASSEGGNTEAFF.

In its sample, this clone was seen once. The chain is built from TRBV10-2 and TRBJ1-1; D ambiguous. The CDR3 spans 11 residues. Germline-derived CDR1 and CDR2 are WSHSY and SAAADI. Trimming removed 6 bases from V and 8 bases from J, with 10 bases in between. The CDR3 sequence: CASSPPGEAFF. The DNA for the CDR3 is TGCGCCAGCAGCCCCCCGGGAGAAGCTTTCTTT.

The genes are TRBV9 and TRBJ2-4; TRBD2 matches at 13 bases. Germline CDR1 and CDR2: SGDLS and YYNGEE. CDR3 length: 18 residues. V shed 3 bases and J 0 bases; nucleotides not matched to a gene: 6. For the CDR3, the DNA is TGTGCCAGCAGCGCAACAGGACTAGCGGGGGCAGCCAAAAACATTCAGTACTTC. Amino acid sequence: CASSATGLAGAAKNIQYF.

The chain combines TRBV19 with TRBJ2-7, with D possibly matching TRBD1 (7 bases). The CDR3 runs 17 residues. V was cut by 1 base and J by 3 bases, with 19 bases left in between. Per the germline V gene, CDR1 is LNHDA and CDR2 is SQIVND (reference sequence). CDR3 residues: CASSIGRDRLRVYEQYF. As DNA, the CDR3 is TGTGCCAGTAGTATAGGGAGGGACAGACTGAGGGTCTACGAGCAGTACTTC.

This clone has a handful of counts. The chain is built from TRBV6-1 and TRBJ2-7, with 7 bases aligning to TRBD1. Germline values: CDR1 MNHNS, CDR2 SASEGT. The CDR3 has 14 amino acids. The trim removed 2 bases at V and 6 bases at J, leaving 7 bases unmatched. The CDR3 DNA follows: TGTGCCAGCAGTGAATCGTACAGGGGTAGCGAGCAGTACTTC. This encodes CASSESYRGSEQYF.

The gene calls are TRBV7-9 and TRBJ1-2; unclear D gene. The CDR3 loop spans 16 amino acids. Trimming took off 0 bases at V and 0 bases at J, with 11 bases between the two ends. From germline, CDR1 is SEHNR and CDR2 FQNEAQ (reference sequence). DNA for the CDR3: TGTGCCAGCAGCTTAGCGGGGAGAGACACTAACTATGGCTACACCTTC. Its translation: CASSLAGRDTNYGYTF. Drawing the rest from reference TRBV7-9 and TRBJ1-2, the complete variable domain is DTGVSQNPRHKITKRGQNVTFRCDPISEHNRLYWYRQTLGQGPEFLTYFQNEAQLEKSRLLSDRFSAERPKGSFSTLEIQRTEQGDSAMYLCASSLAGRDTNYGYTFGSGTRLTVV.

The chain employs TRBV3-1 (or the pseudogene TRBV3-2) and TRBJ2-2; D remains unclear. Between the trimmed V and J ends, which lost 1 base and 5 bases, there was a span of 5 bases. From germline, CDR1 is LGHDT and CDR2 YNNKEL (reference sequence). The length of the CDR3 is 13 residues. CDR3 nucleotide sequence: TGTGCCAGCAGCCAAGGTCCTACCGGGGAGCTGTTTTTT. The encoded protein is CASSQGPTGELFF.

The rearrangement joins TRBV3-1 (or the pseudogene TRBV3-2) to TRBJ1-2, with no clear D. Deletions cut 0 bases from V and 7 bases from J, with 9 bases between. CDR3 length: 13 amino acids. CDR1 and CDR2 (germline): LGHDT, YNNKEL (reference sequence). The CDR3 region is CASSQDGGSGYTF. CDR3 DNA: TGTGCCAGCAGCCAAGATGGAGGGTCTGGCTACACCTTC.

V is TRBV6-5 and J is TRBJ1-3; D gene uncertain. The V end lost 2 bases, the J end lost 4 bases, and 15 bases lay between the germline ends. The germline V gene has CDR1 MNHEY and CDR2 SVGAGI. The CDR3 loop spans 16 amino acids. CDR3 sequence: CASSYDGNFAGNTIYF. Here the CDR3 DNA reads TGTGCCAGCAGTTACGACGGGAATTTCGCGGGAAACACCATATATTTT.

The chain links TRBV2 to TRBJ2-1; 7 positions match TRBD1. Trimming cost V 7 bases and J 6 bases; bases outside gene matches: 9. Germline V gene lookup returns CDR1 SNHLY and CDR2 FYNNEI. This CDR3 region has 14 residues. The CDR3 loop is CASTPTGFLNEQFF. In DNA, the CDR3 is TGTGCCAGCACACCGACAGGGTTCCTCAATGAGCAGTTCTTC.

The chain has TRBV9 and TRBJ2-3; the match to TRBD2 covers 15 bases. This CDR3 has 18 residues. The germline gives CDR1 SGDLS, CDR2 YYNGEE. J lost 0 bases, V lost 4 bases, and 6 bases had no gene match. The CDR3 nucleotides are TGTGCCAGCAGCAGAGGGACTAGCGGGGGGTTTAGCACAGATACGCAGTATTTT. This translates into CASSRGTSGGFSTDTQYF.

J is TRBJ1-6 and V is TRBV30; the match to TRBD1 covers 7 bases. Germline-derived CDR1 and CDR2 are GTSNPN and SVGIG (reference sequence). V shed 2 bases, J shed 9 bases, and the junction held 10 bases outside the gene matches. This CDR3 region has 15 residues. This CDR3 reads CAWSLTGISSSPLHF. CDR3 coding DNA: TGTGCCTGGAGTTTGACAGGGATTAGTAGTTCACCCCTCCACTTT.

This sequence joins TRBV5-5 and TRBJ1-1; 8 bases fit TRBD1. The CDR3 has 18 amino acids. Trimming took 4 bases from V and 5 from J; bases not matched to a gene: 19. The germline CDR1 and CDR2 sequences are SGHKS and YYEKEE (reference sequence). The CDR3 bases are TGTGCCAGCAGCCCTCTGGGAGGACAGGGAAGGTTGAGGACTGAAGCTTTCTTT. It specifies CASSPLGGQGRLRTEAFF.

This clone was found a few times. The CDR3 DNA follows: TGCAGCGTTGGGGACAGGGGCATCTACACCTTC. It is translated as CSVGDRGIYTF. V gene TRBV29-1 combines with J gene TRBJ1-2; TRBD1 matches at 10 bases. The V and J ends lost 4 bases and 10 bases, in that order; junction bases with no gene match: 3. CDR3 length: 11 amino acids. CDR1 and CDR2 from the germline V gene are SQVTM and ANQGSEA.